The present T cell receptor beta chain was sequenced within a study of shared clonotypes between healthy human individuals. Method: immunoSEQ multiplex PCR; TCRdb's copy keeps in-frame clones and lacks some. The sample lists 600,000 to 700,000 clones; about 80% were seen once. Findings of the study overall: Donors were few, which limited the genetic and exposure-history diversity represented. Memory subsets generally showed lower estimated richness than naive subsets.

The CDR3 consists of 15 residues. V was shortened by 5 bases and J by 9 bases, with 20 bases between the two germline ends. Germline loops: CDR1 MNHEY, CDR2 SMNVEV (reference sequence). Points on this clone: The target antigen is unknown.

This TCR derives from a woman between 25 and 40 years old in good health. The chain links TRBV27 to TRBJ2-1; the D gene is possibly TRBD2 (6 bases). Sequencing was performed on memory CD4+ T cells sorted from blood. Subset meaning: CD45RA-negative fraction. CDR3 sequence: CASSRSGLLEGEQFF. The CDR3 region has the DNA TGTGCCAGCAGTCGCTCTGGACTACTTGAAGGTGAGCAGTTCTTC.